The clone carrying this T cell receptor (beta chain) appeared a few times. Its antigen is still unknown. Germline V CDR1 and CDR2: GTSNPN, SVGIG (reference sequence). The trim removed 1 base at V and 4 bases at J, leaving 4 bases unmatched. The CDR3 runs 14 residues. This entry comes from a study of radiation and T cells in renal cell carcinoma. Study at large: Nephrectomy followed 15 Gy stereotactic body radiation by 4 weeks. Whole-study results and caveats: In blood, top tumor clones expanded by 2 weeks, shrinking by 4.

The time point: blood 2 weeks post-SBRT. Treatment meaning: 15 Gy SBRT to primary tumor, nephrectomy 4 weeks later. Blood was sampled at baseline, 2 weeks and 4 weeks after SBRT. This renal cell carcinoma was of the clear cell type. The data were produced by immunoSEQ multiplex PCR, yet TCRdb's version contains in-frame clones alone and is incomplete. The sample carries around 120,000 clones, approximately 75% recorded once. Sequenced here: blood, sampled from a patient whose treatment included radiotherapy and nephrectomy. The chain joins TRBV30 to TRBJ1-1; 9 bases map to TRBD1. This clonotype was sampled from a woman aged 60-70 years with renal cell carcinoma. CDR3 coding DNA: TGTGCCTGGAGTGCCGGGACAGGGCTCACTGAAGCTTTCTTT. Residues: CAWSAGTGLTEAFF.